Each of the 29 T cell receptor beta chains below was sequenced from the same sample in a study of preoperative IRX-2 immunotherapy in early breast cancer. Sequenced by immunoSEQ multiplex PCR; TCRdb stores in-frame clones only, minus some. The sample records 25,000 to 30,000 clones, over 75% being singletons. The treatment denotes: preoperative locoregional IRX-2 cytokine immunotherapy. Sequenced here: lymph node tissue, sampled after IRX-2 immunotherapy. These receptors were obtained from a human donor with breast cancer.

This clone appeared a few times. The CDR3 reads CSVEDVRLPEKLFF. The CDR3 coding sequence is TGCAGCGTTGAAGACGTACGTTTACCAGAAAAACTGTTTTTT. The chain has TRBV29-1 and TRBJ1-4; no reliable D call. This CDR3 has 14 residues. V was clipped by 0 bases and J by 8 bases, with 13 bases between them. Germline V lookup: CDR1 SQVTM, CDR2 ANQGSEA.

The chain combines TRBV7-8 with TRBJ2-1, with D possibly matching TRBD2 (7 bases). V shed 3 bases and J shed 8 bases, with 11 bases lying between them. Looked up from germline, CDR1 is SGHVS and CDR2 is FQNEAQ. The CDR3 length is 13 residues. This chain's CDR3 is CASSFTGGDEQFF. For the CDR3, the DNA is TGTGCCAGCAGCTTTACGGGGGGCGATGAGCAGTTCTTC.

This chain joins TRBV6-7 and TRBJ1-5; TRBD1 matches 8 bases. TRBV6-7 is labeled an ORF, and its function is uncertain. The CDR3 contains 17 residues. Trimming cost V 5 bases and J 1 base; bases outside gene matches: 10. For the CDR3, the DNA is TGTGCCAGCAGTGAAAGGTCAGGGGGCCCGAGCAATCAGCCCCAGCATTTT. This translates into CASSERSGGPSNQPQHF.

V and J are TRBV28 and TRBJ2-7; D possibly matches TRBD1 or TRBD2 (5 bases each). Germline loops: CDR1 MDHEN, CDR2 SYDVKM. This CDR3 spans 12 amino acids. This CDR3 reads CASSLLRGSRGV. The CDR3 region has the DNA TGTGCCAGCAGTTTACTTCGCGGCTCGAGGGGAGTC.

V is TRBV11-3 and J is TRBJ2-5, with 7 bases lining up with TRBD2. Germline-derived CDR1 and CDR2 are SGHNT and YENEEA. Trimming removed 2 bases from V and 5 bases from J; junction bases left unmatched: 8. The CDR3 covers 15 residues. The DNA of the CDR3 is TGTGCCAGCAGCTTACAGCGGGGTGGTATGGAGACCCAGTACTTC. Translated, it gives CASSLQRGGMETQYF.

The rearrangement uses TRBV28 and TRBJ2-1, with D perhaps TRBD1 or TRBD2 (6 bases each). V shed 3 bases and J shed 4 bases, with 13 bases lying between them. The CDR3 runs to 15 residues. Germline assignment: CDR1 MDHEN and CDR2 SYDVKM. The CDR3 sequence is CASSFSGAQYNEQFF. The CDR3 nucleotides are TGTGCCAGCAGTTTTTCGGGGGCCCAATACAATGAGCAGTTCTTC.

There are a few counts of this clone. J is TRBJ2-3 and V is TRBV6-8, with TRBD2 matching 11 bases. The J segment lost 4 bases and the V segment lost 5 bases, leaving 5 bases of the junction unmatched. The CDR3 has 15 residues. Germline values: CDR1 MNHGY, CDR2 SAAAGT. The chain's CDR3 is CASSVGLAGSDTQYF. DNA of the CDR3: TGTGCCAGCAGTGTAGGACTAGCGGGTTCAGATACGCAGTATTTT.

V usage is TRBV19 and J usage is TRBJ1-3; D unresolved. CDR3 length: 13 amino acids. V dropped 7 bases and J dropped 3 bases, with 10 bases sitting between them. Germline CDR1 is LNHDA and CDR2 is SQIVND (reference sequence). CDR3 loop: CASIARSGNTIYF. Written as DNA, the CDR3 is TGTGCCAGTATCGCACGAAGTGGAAACACCATATATTTT.

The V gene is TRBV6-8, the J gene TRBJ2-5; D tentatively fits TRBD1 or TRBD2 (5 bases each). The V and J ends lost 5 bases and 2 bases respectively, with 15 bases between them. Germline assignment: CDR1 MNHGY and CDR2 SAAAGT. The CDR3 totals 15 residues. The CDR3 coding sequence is TGTGCCAGCAGTATGGGGGTTTACGGTCAAGAGACCCAGTACTTC. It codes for CASSMGVYGQETQYF.

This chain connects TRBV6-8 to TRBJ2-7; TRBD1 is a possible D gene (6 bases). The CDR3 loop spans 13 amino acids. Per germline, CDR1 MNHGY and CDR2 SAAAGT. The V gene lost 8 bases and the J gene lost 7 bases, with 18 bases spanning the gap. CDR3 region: CASRDTSIGEQYV. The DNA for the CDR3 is TGTGCCAGCCGGGACACCTCCATAGGGGAGCAGTACGTC.

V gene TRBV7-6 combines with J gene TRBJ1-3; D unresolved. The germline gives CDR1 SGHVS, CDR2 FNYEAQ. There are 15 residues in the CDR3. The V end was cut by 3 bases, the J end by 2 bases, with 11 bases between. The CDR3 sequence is CASSLGEGAGNTIYF. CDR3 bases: TGTGCCAGCAGCTTGGGAGAAGGAGCTGGAAACACCATATATTTT.

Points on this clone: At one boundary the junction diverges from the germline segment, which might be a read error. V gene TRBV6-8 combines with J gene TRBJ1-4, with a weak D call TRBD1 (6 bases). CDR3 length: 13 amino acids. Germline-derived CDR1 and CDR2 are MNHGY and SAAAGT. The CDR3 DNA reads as TGTGCCAGCAGGGACAGCCCTAAGGAAAAACTGTTTTTT. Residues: CASRDSPKEKLFF.

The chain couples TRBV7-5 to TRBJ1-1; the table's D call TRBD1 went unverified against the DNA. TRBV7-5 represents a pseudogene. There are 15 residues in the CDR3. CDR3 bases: TGTGCCAGCAGCTTAAGCGCTACAGGGGACACTGAAGCTTTCTTT. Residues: CASSLSATGDTEAFF.

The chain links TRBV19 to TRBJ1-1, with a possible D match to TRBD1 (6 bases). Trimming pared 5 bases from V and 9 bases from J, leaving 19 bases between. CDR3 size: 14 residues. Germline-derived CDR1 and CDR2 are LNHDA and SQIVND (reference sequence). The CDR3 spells CASSGSHRVRKAFF. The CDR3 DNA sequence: TGTGCCAGTAGTGGATCTCACAGGGTTAGGAAAGCTTTCTTT.

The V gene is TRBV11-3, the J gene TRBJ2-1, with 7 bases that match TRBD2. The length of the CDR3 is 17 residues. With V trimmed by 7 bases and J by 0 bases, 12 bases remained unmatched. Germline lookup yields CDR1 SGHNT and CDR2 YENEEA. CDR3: CASNPGGSKSSYNEQFF. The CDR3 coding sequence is TGTGCCAGCAACCCCGGGGGGTCGAAGAGCTCCTACAATGAGCAGTTCTTC.

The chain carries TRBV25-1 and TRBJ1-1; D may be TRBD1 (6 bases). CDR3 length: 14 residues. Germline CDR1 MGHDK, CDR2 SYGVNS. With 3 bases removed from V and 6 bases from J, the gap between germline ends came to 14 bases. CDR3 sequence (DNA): TGTGCCAGCAGTGAGGGGGGCAAAGTATCTGAAGCTTTCTTT. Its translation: CASSEGGKVSEAFF.

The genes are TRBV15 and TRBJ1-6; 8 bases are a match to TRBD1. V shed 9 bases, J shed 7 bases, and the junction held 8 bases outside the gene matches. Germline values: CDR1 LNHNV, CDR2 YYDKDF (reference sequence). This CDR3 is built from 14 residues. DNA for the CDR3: TGTGCCACGGACCCGGGACAGGAAAATTCACCCCTCCACTTT. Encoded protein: CATDPGQENSPLHF.

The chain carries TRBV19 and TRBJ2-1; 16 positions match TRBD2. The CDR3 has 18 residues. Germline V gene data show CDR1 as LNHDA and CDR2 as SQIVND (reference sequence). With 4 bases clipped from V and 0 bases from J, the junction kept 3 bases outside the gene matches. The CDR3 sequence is CASSTGLAGGRSYNEQFF. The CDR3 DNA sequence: TGTGCCAGTAGTACGGGACTAGCGGGGGGGCGCTCCTACAATGAGCAGTTCTTC.

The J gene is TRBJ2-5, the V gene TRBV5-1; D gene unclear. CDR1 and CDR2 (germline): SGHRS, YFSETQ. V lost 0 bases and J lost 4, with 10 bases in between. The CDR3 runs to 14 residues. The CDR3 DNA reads TGCGCCAGCAGCTTGGCCGAGAGACGAGAGACCCAGTACTTC. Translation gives CASSLAERRETQYF.

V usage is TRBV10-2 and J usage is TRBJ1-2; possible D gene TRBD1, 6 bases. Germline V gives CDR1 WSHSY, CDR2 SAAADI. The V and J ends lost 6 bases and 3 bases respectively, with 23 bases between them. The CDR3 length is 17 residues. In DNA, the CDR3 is TGCGCCAGCAGGCAAGTGGACACAAGGGGGACACACTATGGCTACACCTTC. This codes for CASRQVDTRGTHYGYTF.

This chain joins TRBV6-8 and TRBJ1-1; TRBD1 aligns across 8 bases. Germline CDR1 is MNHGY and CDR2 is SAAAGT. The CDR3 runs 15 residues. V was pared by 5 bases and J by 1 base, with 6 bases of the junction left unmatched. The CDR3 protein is CASSARQGPNTEAFF. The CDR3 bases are TGTGCCAGCAGTGCCCGACAGGGGCCGAACACTGAAGCTTTCTTT.

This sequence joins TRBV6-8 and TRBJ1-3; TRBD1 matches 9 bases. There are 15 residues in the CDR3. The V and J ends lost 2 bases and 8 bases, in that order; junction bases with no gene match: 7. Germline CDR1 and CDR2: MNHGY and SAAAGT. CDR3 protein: CASSYQPGQGDTIYF. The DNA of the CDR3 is TGTGCCAGCAGTTACCAGCCGGGACAGGGAGACACCATATATTTT.

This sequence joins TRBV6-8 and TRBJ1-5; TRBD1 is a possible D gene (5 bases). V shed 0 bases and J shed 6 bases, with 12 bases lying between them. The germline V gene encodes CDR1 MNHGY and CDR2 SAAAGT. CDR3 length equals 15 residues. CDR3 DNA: TGTGCCAGCAGTTACTCGAAAATCGGGGGTCAGCCCCAGCATTTT. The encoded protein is CASSYSKIGGQPQHF.

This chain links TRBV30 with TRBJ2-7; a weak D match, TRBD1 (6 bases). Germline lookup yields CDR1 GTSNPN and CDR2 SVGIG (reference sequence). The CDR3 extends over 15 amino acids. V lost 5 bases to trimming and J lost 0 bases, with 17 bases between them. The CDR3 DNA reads TGTGCCTGGGGAACTCCAGGGGCCCCCTCCTACGAGCAGTACTTC. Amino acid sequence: CAWGTPGAPSYEQYF.

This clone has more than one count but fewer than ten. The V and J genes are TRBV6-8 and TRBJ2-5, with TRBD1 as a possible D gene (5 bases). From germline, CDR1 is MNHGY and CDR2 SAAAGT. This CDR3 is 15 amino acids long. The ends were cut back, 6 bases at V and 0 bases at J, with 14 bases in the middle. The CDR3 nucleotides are TGTGCCAGCAGCTATCCCCCAGGGAACCAAGAGACCCAGTACTTC. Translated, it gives CASSYPPGNQETQYF.

The CDR3 coding sequence is TGTGCCTGGAGTGTACGTAGATTGGCCTACGAGCAGTACTTC. Amino acid sequence: CAWSVRRLAYEQYF. The chain couples TRBV30 to TRBJ2-7; D is unresolved. The CDR3 spans 14 residues. Per the germline V gene, CDR1 is GTSNPN and CDR2 is SVGIG (reference sequence). Trimming removed 0 bases from V and 2 bases from J, with 11 bases in between.

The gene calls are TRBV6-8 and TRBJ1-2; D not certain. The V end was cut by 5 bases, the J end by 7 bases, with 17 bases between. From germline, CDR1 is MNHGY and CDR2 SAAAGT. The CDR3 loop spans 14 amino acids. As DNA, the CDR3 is TGTGCCAGCAGTGGAGCCACCTTCACCTCTGGCTACACCTTC. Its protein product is CASSGATFTSGYTF.

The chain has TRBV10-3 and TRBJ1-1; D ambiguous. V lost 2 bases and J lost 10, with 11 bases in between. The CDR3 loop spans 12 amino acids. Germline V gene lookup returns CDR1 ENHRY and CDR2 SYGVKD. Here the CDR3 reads CAISERGLGAFF. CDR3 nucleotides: TGTGCCATCAGTGAGCGAGGGCTCGGAGCTTTCTTT.

The CDR3 protein is CASSLLTTGGGEKLFF. CDR3 bases: TGTGCCAGCAGCCTCCTAACGACAGGGGGTGGTGAAAAACTGTTTTTT. The chain couples TRBV11-3 to TRBJ1-4; 9 bases line up with TRBD1. The CDR3 spans 16 residues. Per germline, CDR1 SGHNT and CDR2 YENEEA. The J segment lost 7 bases and the V segment lost 5 bases, leaving 11 bases of the junction unmatched.